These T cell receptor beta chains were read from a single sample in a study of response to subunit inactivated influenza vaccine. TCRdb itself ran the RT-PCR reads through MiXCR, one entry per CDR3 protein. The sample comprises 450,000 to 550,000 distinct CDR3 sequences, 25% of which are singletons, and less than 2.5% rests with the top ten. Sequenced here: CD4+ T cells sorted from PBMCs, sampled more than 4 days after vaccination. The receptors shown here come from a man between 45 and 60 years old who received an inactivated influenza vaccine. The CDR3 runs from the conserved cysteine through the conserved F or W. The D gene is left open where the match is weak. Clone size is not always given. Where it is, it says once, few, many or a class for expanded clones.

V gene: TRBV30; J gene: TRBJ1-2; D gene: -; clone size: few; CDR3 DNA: TGTGCCTGGACCGACGACGGGGTAGCTGGCTACACCTTC; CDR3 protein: CAWTDDGVAGYTF
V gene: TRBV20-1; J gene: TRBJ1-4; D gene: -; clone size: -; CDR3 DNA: TGCAGTGCCACTGGGGGGACGGTAAATGAAAAACTGTTTTTT; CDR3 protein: CSATGGTVNEKLFF
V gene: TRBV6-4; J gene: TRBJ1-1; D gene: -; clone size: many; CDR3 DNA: TGTGCCAGCAGCCCCCGGCCTACTGAAGCTTTCTTT; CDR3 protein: CASSPRPTEAFF
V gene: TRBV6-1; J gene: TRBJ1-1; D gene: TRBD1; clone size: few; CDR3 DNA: TGTGCCAGCACCACGGACAGGATGAACACTGAAGCTTTCTTT; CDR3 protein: CASTTDRMNTEAFF
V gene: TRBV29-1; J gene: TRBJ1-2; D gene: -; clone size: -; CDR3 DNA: TGCAGCGCTGTGAGCCAGGGTAATGGCTACACCTTC; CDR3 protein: CSAVSQGNGYTF
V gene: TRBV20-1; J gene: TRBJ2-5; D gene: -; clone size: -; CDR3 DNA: TGCAGTGCTAGTTTGGGGTATGAGACCCAGTACTTC; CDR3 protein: CSASLGYETQYF
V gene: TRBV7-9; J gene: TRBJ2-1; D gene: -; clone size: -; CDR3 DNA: TGTGCCAGCAGCTTAAAGCAGACGGCCTACAATGAGCAGTTCTTC; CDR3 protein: CASSLKQTAYNEQFF
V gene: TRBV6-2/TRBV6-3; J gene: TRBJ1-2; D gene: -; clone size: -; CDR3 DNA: TGTGCCAGCCTCTCCCAAGGAAATGGCTACACCTTC; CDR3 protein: CASLSQGNGYTF
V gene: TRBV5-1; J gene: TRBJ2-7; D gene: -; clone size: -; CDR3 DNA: TGCGCCAGCAGCTCCTCGGTCTACGAGCAGTACTTC; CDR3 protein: CASSSSVYEQYF
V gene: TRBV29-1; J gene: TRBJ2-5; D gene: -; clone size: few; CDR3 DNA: TGCAGCGTTGAGGCAGACCAAGAGACCCAGTACTTC; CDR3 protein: CSVEADQETQYF
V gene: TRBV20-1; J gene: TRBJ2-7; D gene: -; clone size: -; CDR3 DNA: TGCAGTGCTAGAGATCTGGGGACCAGGAACTACGAGCAGTACTTC; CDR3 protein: CSARDLGTRNYEQYF
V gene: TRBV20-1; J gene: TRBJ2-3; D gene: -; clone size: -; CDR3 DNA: TGCAGTGGGGGCGGGGCCACAGATACGCAGTATTTT; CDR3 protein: CSGGGATDTQYF
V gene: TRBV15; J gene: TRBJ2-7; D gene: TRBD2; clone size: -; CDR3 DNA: TGTGCCACCAGCTTTCTTGCGGGAGCTTCCTACGAGCAGTACTTC; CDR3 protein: CATSFLAGASYEQYF
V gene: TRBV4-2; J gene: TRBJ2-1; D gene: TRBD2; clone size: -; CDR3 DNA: TGTGCCAGCAGCCAAGAAGGCGGGAGTTCGAATGAGCAGTTCTTC; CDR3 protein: CASSQEGGSSNEQFF
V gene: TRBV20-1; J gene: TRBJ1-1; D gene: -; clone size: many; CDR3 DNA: TGCAGTGCTAGAGACAGGGGCCGCGCATTAGGGACTGAAGCTTTCTTT; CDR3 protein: CSARDRGRALGTEAFF
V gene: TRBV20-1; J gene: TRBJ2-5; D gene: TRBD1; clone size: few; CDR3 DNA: TGCAGTGCTAGAGGGGACAGGGGTACTCAAGAGACCCAGTACTTC; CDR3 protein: CSARGDRGTQETQYF
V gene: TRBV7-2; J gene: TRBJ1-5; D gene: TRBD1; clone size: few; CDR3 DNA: TGTGCCAGCAGCTTACTTGGGACAGGGGTTTCCCAGCCCCAGCATTTT; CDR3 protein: CASSLLGTGVSQPQHF
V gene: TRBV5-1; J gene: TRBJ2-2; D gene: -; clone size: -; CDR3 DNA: TGCGCCAGCAGCCCCCTCGGGACAAAAAACACCGGGGAGCTGTTTTTT; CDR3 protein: CASSPLGTKNTGELFF
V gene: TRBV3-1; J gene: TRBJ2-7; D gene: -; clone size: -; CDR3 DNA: TGTGCCAGCAGCCAAGACGGAGTAAGCGAGCAGTACTTC; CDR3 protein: CASSQDGVSEQYF
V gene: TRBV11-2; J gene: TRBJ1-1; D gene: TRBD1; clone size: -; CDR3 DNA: TGTGCCAGCAGACGAATACAGGGGTCCTTGAACACTGAAGCTTTCTTT; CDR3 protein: CASRRIQGSLNTEAFF
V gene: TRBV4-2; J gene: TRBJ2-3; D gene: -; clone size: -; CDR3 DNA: TGTGCCAGCAGCCAAGGGGACTCGTATTCTTCTGATACGCAGTATTTT; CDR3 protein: CASSQGDSYSSDTQYF
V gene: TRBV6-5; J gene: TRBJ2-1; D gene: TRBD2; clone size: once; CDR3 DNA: TGTGCCAGCAGTTACGATGGCCTAGCGGGGAACTCCTTCTACAATGAGCAGTTCTTC; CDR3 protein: CASSYDGLAGNSFYNEQFF
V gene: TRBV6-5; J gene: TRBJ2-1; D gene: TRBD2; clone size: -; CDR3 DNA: TGTGCCAGCAGTTCTGGCGGGGGGATTAGTTCTAGGGAGCAGTTCTTC; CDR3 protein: CASSSGGGISSREQFF
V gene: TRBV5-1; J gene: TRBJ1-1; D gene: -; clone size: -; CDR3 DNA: TGCGCCAGCAGACGCGCGGGGGGCGGACAGATGAACACTGAAGCTTTCTTT; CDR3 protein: CASRRAGGGQMNTEAFF
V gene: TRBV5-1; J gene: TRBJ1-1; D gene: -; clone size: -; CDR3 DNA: TGCGCCAGCAGCTTGTTTTCCAGGGTATCTGCTGAAGCTTTCTTT; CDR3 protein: CASSLFSRVSAEAFF
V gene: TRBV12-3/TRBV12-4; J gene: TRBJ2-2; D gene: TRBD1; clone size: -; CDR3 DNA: TGTGCCAGCAGGGACAGGGGGCGTTTTGCCGGGGAGCTGTTTTTT; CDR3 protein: CASRDRGRFAGELFF
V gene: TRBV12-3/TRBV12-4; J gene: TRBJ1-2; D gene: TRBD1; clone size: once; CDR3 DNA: TGTGCCAGCAGTTTGGTGACAGGGGGCGCATACACCTTC; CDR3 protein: CASSLVTGGAYTF
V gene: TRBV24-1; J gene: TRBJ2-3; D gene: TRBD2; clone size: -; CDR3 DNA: TGTGCCACCAGTGACTCCAGGGGACTAGCGGGGTTCACAGATACGCAGTATTTT; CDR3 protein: CATSDSRGLAGFTDTQYF
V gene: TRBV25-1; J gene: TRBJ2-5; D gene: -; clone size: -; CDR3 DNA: TGTGCCACCACGACAGGAGAGACCCAGTACTTC; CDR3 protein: CATTTGETQYF
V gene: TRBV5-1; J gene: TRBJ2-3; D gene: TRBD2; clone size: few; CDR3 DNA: TGCGCCAGCAGCTTGTCTAGCGGGGACACAGATACGCAGTATTTT; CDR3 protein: CASSLSSGDTDTQYF
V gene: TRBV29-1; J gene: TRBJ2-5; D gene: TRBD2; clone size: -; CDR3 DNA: TGCAGCGTTGGCCAAGGACTAGGTTTAGGAGAGACCCAGTACTTC; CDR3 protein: CSVGQGLGLGETQYF
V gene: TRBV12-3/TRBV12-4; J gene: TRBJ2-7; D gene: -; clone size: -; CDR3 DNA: TGTGCCAGCAAATCGAACAGCTACGAGCAGTACTTC; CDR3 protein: CASKSNSYEQYF
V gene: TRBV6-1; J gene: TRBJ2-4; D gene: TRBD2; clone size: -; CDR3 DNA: TGTGCCAGCAGTGAAACTAGCGGGGGGAAAAACATTCAGTACTTC; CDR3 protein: CASSETSGGKNIQYF
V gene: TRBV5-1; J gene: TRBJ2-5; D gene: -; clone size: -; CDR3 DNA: TGCGCCAGCAACCTAGGGGCTAGCATGGAAGAGACCCAGTACTTC; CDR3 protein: CASNLGASMEETQYF
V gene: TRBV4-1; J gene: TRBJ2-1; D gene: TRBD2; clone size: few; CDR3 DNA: TGCGCCAGCAGCCAAGATGGGACGGGGGGGCGAGGTGAGCAGTTCTTC; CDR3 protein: CASSQDGTGGRGEQFF
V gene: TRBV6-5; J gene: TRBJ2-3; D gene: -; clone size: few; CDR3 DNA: TGTGCCAGCAGTTACTCGAGCGGAGGAGTAGATACGCAGTATTTT; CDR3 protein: CASSYSSGGVDTQYF
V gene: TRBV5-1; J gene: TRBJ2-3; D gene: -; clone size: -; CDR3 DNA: TGCGCCAGCAGCTTGGCCATAGTATTAGGCATGGGCACAGATACGCAGTATTTT; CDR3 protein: CASSLAIVLGMGTDTQYF
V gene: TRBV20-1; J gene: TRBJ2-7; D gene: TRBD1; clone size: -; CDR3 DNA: TGCAGTGCTCCAGAGACGAGGACAGGGATTCACCACGAGCAGTACTTC; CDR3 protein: CSAPETRTGIHHEQYF
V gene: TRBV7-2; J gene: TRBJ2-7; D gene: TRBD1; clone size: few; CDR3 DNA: TGTGCCAGCAGCCGGGGTCAGGGGGTGCCCCCCTACGAGCAGTACTTC; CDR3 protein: CASSRGQGVPPYEQYF
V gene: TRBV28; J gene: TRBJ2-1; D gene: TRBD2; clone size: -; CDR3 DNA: TGTGCCAGCAGTTTACCGGGACTAGGGGAGTTCTTC; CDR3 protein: CASSLPGLGEFF
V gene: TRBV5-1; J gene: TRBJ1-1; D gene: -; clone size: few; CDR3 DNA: TGCGCCAGCAGCAGTGGGGGCACCACTGAAGCTTTCTTT; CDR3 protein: CASSSGGTTEAFF
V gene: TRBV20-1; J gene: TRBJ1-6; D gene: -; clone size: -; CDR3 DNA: TGCAGTGCTAGAGTTTCGACGGGTTATTCACCCCTCCACTTT; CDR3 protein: CSARVSTGYSPLHF
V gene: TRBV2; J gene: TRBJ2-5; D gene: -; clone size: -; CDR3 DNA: TGTGCCAGCAGTGGGCCGTTCAGGGGAATAGCCGGAGAGACCCAGTACTTC; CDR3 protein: CASSGPFRGIAGETQYF
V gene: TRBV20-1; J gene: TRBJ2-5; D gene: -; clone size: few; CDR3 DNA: TGCAGTGCCCGACGTCCCCAAGAGACCCAGTACTTC; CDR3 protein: CSARRPQETQYF
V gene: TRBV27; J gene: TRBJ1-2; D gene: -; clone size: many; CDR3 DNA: TGTGCCAGCAGTCGAGACGGCAACTATGGCTACACCTTC; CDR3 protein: CASSRDGNYGYTF
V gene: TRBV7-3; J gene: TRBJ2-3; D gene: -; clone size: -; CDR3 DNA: TGTGCCAGCTCCCGCGGGAACACAGATACGCAGTATTTT; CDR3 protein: CASSRGNTDTQYF
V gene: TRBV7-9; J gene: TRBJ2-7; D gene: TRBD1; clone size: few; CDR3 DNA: TGTGCCAGCAGCCCAATACAGGGGTTAGTCTACGAGCAGTACTTC; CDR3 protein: CASSPIQGLVYEQYF
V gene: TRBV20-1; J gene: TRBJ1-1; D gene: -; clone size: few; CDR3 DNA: TGCAGTGGTTCCAGGCGGAACACTGAAGCTTTCTTT; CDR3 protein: CSGSRRNTEAFF
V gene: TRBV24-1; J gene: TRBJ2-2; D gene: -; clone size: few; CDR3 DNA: TGTGCCACCAGTGATTCAGGGGCGAACACCGGGGAGCTGTTTTTT; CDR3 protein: CATSDSGANTGELFF
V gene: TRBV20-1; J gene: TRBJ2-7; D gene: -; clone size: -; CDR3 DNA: TGCAGTGCGGGGCGCACCGTCGAGCAGTACTTC; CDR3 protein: CSAGRTVEQYF
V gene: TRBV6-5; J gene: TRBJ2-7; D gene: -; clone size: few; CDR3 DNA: TGTGCCAGCAGTTCCTGGTACGAGCAGTACTTC; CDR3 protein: CASSSWYEQYF
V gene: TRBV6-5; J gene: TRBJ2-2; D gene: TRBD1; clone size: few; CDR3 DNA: TGTGCCAGCAGTTACAGGACAGGGGTGAACACCGGGGAGCTGTTTTTT; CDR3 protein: CASSYRTGVNTGELFF
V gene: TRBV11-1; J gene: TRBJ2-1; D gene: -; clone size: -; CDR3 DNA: TGTGCCAGCAGCTTAGCGCTTGGCACTTACTCCTACAATGAGCAGTTCTTC; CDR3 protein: CASSLALGTYSYNEQFF
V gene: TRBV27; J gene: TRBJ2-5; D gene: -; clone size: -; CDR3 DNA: TGTGCCAGCAGTAAATTGGGGCGTAGGGAGACCCAGTACTTC; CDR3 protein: CASSKLGRRETQYF
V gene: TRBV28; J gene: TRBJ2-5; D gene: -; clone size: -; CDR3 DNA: TGTGCCAGCAGCAGAAGCCAGGGCAGGGAGACCCAGTACTTC; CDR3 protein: CASSRSQGRETQYF
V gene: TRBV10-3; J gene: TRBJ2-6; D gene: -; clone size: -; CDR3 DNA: TGTGCCATCAGTCAGACAGGAGTGGAGGCCAACGTCCTGACTTTC; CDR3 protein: CAISQTGVEANVLTF
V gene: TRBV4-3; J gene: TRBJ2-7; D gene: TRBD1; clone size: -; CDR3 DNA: TGCGCCAGCAGCCAAGAGCACAGGGGCTCCTACGAGCAGTACTTC; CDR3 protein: CASSQEHRGSYEQYF